This T cell receptor (beta chain) was retrieved from a study of T and B cells in COVID-19 patients. Study background: Critical illness requiring mechanical ventilation or extracorporeal membrane oxygenation affected three fifths of the roughly 20 active-infection patients.

Multiplex PCR with BIOMED2 TRB-A/B primer pools amplified TRB rearrangements. TCRdb analysed the multiplex PCR reads with MiXCR anew, one entry per CDR3 protein. This table holds roughly 7,100 distinct CDR3 sequences, roughly 26% found once. Blood genomic DNA input for TRB amplification was 250-500 ng. Regarding this clonotype: Its antigen is unidentified. A much more abundant neighbour one base away suggests this may be a read error.

General study results and limits: Sorted SARS-CoV-2-responsive or tetramer+ T cells and CD4+, regulatory and CD8+ subsets were not yet sequenced. Symptomatic-phase blood samples from mildly ill patients and early samples from severe cases were scarce.

The clonotype originates from a human donor with active COVID-19. Sequenced input: blood.

The CDR3 sequence: CASSYVLGRGNTEAFF. The CDR3 bases are TGTGCCAGCAGTTACGTCCTGGGCAGGGGGAACACTGAAGCTTTCTTT. This chain connects TRBV6-5 to TRBJ1-1, with D perhaps TRBD1 (6 bases). Germline V gives CDR1 MNHEY, CDR2 SVGAGI. The CDR3 has 16 residues. V was pared by 2 bases and J by 1 base, with 14 bases between.